This T cell receptor beta chain was identified during a study of T cells in narcolepsy. Overall study findings and caveats: Comparing one patient's CSF and blood CD4+ clonotypes highlighted HCRT- and TRIB2-specific autoreactive clonotypes.

Germline V lookup: CDR1 MNHNS, CDR2 SASEGT. V lost 7 bases and J lost 0; bases outside the gene matches: 3. The CDR3 length is 14 residues. Assay: immunoSEQ multiplex PCR; the TCRdb copy retains only in-frame clones and omits some. Here the sample spans around 27,000 clones, about four fifths being singletons. Concerning this clone itself: Antigen: not known.

The sample comprised CD45RA- memory CD4+ T cells from PBMCs. This receptor was taken from a human donor with narcolepsy. The chain has TRBV6-1 and TRBJ2-4; 7 bases match TRBD2. The CDR3, as DNA: TGTGCCAGCATGGGAGGGGTAGCCAAAAACATTCAGTACTTC. It encodes CASMGGVAKNIQYF.